These T cell receptor beta chains were read from a single sample in a study of T cell responses to AZD1222 COVID-19 vaccine. Only in-frame clones appear in the TCRdb table, and some are missing; sequencing was by immunoSEQ multiplex PCR. The sample consists of roughly 67,000 clones, around four fifths of them appearing once. Sample: peripheral blood, taken on day 0 of AZD1222 vaccination. These receptors originate from an adult in good health. Both conserved end residues are part of each CDR3. D genes are given only for firm matches. Expanded clones are given a class, and other clones once, few, many or no size at all.

cdr3_length	d_call	clone_size	v_call	j_call	cdr3_aa
16	TRBD2	.	TRBV29-1	TRBJ2-3	CSVQGLAGGSTDTQYF
14	.	.	TRBV2	TRBJ2-3	CASRQFKGGDTQYF
14	TRBD2	.	TRBV20-1	TRBJ2-3	CSASKAGGTDTQYF
14	TRBD2	once	TRBV11-1	TRBJ2-7	CASSLEGLAAEQYF
14	.	.	TRBV4-3	TRBJ1-1	CASSQVTRNPEAFF
16	TRBD2	.	TRBV2	TRBJ2-3	CASSHRTSDSTDTQYF
12	.	.	TRBV7-3	TRBJ2-5	CASSSQGGTQYF
14	.	.	TRBV18	TRBJ2-7	CASSTRDGSYEQYF
16	.	.	TRBV7-2	TRBJ1-2	CASSKNTGTLTYGYTF
14	TRBD1	.	TRBV7-2	TRBJ1-1	CASSLITGGTEAFF
14	TRBD2	.	TRBV28	TRBJ2-1	CASTPGLAYNEQFF
12	.	.	TRBV5-1	TRBJ1-4	CASSAGNEKLFF
16	TRBD1	.	TRBV30	TRBJ1-4	CAWSADLAGGIEKLFF
14	.	few	TRBV5-8	TRBJ1-5	CASSLRGSGPAQHF
15	.	.	TRBV5-5	TRBJ2-5	CASSWNTGTLETQYF
16	.	.	TRBV18	TRBJ1-3	CASSPTAQAGGNTIYF
14	TRBD1	.	TRBV29-1	TRBJ1-2	CSVEGAGGTIGYTF
15	.	.	TRBV19	TRBJ2-5	CASSVPGSFGETQYF
15	.	.	TRBV9	TRBJ2-1	CASSVGRMGFNEQFF
13	.	.	TRBV6-6	TRBJ2-1	CASRDGLSNEQFF
17	.	.	TRBV4-1	TRBJ1-3	CASSQVRVQSSGNTIYF
16	TRBD1	.	TRBV19	TRBJ2-7	CASSSRDRGHRYEQYF
13	.	.	TRBV9	TRBJ2-2	CASSVSVGGELFF
15	TRBD1	.	TRBV30	TRBJ1-3	CAWGQGAISGNTIYF
14	.	once	TRBV24-1	TRBJ2-7	CATSEQGSTYEQYF
15	.	once	TRBV9	TRBJ1-1	CASSVGQLMNTEAFF
16	.	.	TRBV16	TRBJ1-2	CASSHLRGGAHYGYTF
15	TRBD1	.	TRBV5-8	TRBJ1-5	CASSLTGGWWQPQHF
13	.	.	TRBV10-1	TRBJ2-1	CASSGHERNEQFF
13	.	.	TRBV11-2	TRBJ2-1	CASREGRHAEQFF
15	.	.	TRBV7-2	TRBJ2-3	CASSRTRLLTDTQYF
15	.	.	TRBV7-2	TRBJ1-4	CASSWGRVAGEKLFF
15	.	.	TRBV7-2	TRBJ2-2	CASSPTRANTGELFF
17	TRBD2	.	TRBV11-3	TRBJ2-1	CASSQQKTSGGYNEQFF
13	.	few	TRBV28	TRBJ2-2	CASSLIRTGELFF
13	.	.	TRBV10-1	TRBJ1-6	CASSESMDSPLHF
16	TRBD1	.	TRBV19	TRBJ2-1	CASRLLPGQGDNEQFF
16	TRBD2	.	TRBV11-1	TRBJ2-2	CASSLGAGGSPGELFF
13	.	.	TRBV6-5	TRBJ1-6	CATRWTDNSPLHF
13	.	few	TRBV29-1	TRBJ1-4	CSVEDPGSEKLFF
17	TRBD2	.	TRBV27	TRBJ2-2	CASSRTSGGIDTGELFF
12	.	.	TRBV9	TRBJ2-6	CASGLRANVLTF
14	.	.	TRBV2	TRBJ1-6	CASIEEQGMSPLHF
15	TRBD2	.	TRBV5-4	TRBJ2-3	CASTQGLALPDTQYF
15	TRBD1	.	TRBV3-1/TRBV3-2	TRBJ2-1	CASSQQGVSTDEQFF
14	TRBD1	.	TRBV6-2/TRBV6-3	TRBJ1-2	CASSVSTGTYGYTF
15	.	.	TRBV7-8	TRBJ2-2	CASSLTGFNTGELFF
17	.	.	TRBV5-1	TRBJ2-6	CASSYAYLGGGANVLTF